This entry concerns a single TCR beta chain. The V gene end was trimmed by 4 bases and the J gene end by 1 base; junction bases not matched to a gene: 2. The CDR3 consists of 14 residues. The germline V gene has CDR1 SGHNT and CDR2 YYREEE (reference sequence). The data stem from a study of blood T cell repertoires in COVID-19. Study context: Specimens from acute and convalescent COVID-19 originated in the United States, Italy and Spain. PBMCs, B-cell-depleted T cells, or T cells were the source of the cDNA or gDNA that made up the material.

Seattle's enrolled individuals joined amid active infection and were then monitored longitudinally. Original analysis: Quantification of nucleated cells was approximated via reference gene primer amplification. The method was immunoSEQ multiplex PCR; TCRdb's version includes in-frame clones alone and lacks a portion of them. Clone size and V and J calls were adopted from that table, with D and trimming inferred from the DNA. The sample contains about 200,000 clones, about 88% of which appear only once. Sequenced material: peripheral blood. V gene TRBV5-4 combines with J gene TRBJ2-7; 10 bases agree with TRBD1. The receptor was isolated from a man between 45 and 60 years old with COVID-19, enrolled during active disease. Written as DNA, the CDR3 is TGTGCCAGCAGCAGGACAGGGGGGTCCTACGAGCAGTACTTC. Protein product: CASSRTGGSYEQYF.